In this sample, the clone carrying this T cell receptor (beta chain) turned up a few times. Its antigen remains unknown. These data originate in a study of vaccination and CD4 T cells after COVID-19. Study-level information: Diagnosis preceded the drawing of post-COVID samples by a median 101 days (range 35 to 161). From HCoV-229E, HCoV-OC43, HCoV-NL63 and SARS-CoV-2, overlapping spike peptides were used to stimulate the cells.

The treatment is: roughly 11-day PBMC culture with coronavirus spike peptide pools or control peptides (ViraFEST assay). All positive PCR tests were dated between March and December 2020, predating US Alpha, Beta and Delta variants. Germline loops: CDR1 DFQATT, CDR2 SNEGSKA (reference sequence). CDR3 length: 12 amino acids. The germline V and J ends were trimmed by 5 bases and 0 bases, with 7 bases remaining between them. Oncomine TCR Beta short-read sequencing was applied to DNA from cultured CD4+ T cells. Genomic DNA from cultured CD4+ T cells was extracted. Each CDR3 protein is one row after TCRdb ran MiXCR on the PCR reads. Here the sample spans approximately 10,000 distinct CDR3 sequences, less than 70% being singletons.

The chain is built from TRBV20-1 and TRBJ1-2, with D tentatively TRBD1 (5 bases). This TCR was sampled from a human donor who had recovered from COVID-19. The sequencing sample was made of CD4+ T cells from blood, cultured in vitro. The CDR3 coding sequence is TGCAGTGCTGGGGGTCCTAACTATGGCTACACCTTC. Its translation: CSAGGPNYGYTF.